This TCR beta chain is drawn from a study of T cell changes during pregnancy in multiple sclerosis. Only one count was recorded for this clone. The CDR3 has 15 amino acids. CDR1 SGDLS and CDR2 YYNGEE come from the germline V gene. Assay: immunoSEQ multiplex PCR; the TCRdb copy retains only in-frame clones and omits some. Of 34,000 or so clones in the sample, roughly 88% were seen once. Specimen: peripheral blood, collected in the second trimester of pregnancy. The gene calls are TRBV9 and TRBJ2-5; TRBD1 matches 9 bases. The J call may be wrong; the DNA end is better matched by TRBJ2-7. The TCR was taken from a female donor in good health, enrolled as a control in a pregnancy study. The CDR3 loop reads CASSALGTGSAEQYF. CDR3 nucleotides: TGTGCCAGCAGCGCCTTGGGGACAGGGTCTGCCGAGCAGTACTTC.